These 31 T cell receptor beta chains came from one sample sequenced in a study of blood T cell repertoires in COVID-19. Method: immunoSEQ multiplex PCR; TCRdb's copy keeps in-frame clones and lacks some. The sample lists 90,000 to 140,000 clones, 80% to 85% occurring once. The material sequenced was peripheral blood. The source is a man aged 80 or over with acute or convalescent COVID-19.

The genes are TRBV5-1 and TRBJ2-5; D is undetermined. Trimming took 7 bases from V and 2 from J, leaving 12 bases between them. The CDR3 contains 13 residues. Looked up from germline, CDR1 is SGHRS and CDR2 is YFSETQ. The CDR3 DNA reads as TGCGCCAGCCTCCGTTCCCCGCAAGAGACCCAGTACTTC. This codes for CASLRSPQETQYF. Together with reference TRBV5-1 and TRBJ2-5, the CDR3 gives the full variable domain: KAGVTQTPRYLIKTRGQQVTLSCSPISGHRSVSWYQQTPGQGLQFLFEYFSETQRNKGNFPGRFSGRQFSNSRSEMNVSTLELGDSALYLCASLRSPQETQYFGPGTRLLVL.

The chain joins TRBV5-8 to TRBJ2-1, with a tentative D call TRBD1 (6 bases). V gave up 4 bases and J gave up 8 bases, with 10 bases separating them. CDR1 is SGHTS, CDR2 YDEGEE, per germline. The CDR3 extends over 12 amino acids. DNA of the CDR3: TGTGCCAGCAGCCACAGGGTCCATGAGCAGTTCTTC. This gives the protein CASSHRVHEQFF.

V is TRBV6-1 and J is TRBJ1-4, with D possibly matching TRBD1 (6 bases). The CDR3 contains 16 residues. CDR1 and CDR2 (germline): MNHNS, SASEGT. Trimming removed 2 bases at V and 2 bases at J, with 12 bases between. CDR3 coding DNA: TGTGCCAGCAGTGAAAGGCAGGGGCGTACTAATGAAAAACTGTTTTTT. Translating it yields CASSERQGRTNEKLFF.

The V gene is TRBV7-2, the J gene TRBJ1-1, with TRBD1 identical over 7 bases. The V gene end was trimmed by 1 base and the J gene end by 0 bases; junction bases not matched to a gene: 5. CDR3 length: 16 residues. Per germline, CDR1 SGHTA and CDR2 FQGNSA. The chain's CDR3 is CASSLVTGLLNTEAFF. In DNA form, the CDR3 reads TGTGCCAGCAGCTTAGTGACAGGGCTCCTGAACACTGAAGCTTTCTTT.

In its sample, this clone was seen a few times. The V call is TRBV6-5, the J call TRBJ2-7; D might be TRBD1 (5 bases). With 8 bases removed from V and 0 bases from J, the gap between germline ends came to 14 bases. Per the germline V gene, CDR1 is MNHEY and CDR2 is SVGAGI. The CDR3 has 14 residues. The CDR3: CASEGTGYSYEQYF. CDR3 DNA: TGTGCCAGCGAAGGAACAGGTTACTCCTACGAGCAGTACTTC.

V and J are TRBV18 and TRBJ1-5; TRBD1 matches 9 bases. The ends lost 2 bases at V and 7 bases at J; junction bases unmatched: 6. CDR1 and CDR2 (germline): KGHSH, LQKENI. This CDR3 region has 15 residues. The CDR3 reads CASSPDRGGLQPQHF. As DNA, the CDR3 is TGTGCCAGCTCACCAGACAGGGGGGGACTACAGCCCCAGCATTTT.

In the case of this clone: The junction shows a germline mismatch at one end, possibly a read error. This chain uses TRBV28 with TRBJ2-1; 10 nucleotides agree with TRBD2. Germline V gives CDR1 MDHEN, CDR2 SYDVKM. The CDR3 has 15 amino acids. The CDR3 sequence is CASSSASGGDNEQFF. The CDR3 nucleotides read TGTGCCAGTAGTTCGGCTAGCGGGGGAGACAATGAGCAGTTCTTC.

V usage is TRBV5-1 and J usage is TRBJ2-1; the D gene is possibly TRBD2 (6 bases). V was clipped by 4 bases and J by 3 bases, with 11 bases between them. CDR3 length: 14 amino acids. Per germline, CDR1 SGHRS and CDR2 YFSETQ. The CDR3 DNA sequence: TGCGCCAGCAGCAGCGGACTACTCTACAATGAGCAGTTCTTC. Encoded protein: CASSSGLLYNEQFF.

This CDR3 reads CASSKGANTGELFF. The DNA for the CDR3 is TGTGCCAGCAGCAAGGGGGCGAACACCGGGGAGCTGTTTTTT. V gene TRBV11-3 combines with J gene TRBJ2-2; D is possibly TRBD1 (6 bases). Per germline, CDR1 SGHNT and CDR2 YENEEA. CDR3 size: 14 residues. V was cut by 5 bases and J by 0 bases, with 7 bases left in between.

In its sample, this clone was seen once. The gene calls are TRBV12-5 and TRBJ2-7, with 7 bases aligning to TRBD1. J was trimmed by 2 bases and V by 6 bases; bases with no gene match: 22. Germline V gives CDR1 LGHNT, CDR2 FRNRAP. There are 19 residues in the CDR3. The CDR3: CASGGISRDRQGSTYEQYF. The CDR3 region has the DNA TGTGCTAGTGGGGGAATCAGCCGGGACCGACAGGGCTCAACCTACGAGCAGTACTTC.

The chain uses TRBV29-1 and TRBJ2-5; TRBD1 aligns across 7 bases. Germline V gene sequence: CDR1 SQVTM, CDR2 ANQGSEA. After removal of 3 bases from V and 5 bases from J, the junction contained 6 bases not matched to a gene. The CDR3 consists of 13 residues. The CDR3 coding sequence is TGCAGCGTTGAGGAAAGGGGGCTCGAGACCCAGTACTTC. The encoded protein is CSVEERGLETQYF.

CDR3 amino acids: CASRGQGAFYGYTF. The DNA for the CDR3 is TGTGCCAGCAGGGGACAGGGGGCTTTCTATGGCTACACCTTC. The V gene is TRBV6-5, the J gene TRBJ1-2; 12 nucleotides agree with TRBD1. The ends lost 6 bases at V and 4 bases at J; junction bases unmatched: 3. There are 14 residues in the CDR3. Germline V gene data show CDR1 as MNHEY and CDR2 as SVGAGI.

The CDR3 DNA reads TGTGCCACCAGTTTGACAGGGACGCAGCCCCAGCATTTT. Amino acids: CATSLTGTQPQHF. The J gene is TRBJ1-5, the V gene TRBV24-1, with 7 bases matching TRBD1. CDR3 size: 13 residues. CDR1 KGHDR and CDR2 SFDVKD come from the germline V gene. With V trimmed by 6 bases and J by 7 bases, 5 bases remained unmatched.

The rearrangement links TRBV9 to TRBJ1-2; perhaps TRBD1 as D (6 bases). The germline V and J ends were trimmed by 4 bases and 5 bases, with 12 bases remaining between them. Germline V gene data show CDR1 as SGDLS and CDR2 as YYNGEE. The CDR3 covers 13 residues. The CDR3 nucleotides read TGTGCCAGCAGCCCAGAGGGGGGGTATGGCTACACCTTC. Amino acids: CASSPEGGYGYTF.

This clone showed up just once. CDR3 sequence reads: CASSSHRDINTEAFF. The DNA for the CDR3 is TGCGCCAGCAGCTCACACCGGGACATAAACACTGAAGCTTTCTTT. The chain has TRBV5-1 and TRBJ1-1; D is perhaps TRBD1 (6 bases). The germline V and J ends were trimmed by 3 bases and 2 bases, with 14 bases remaining between them. Germline V gives CDR1 SGHRS, CDR2 YFSETQ. The CDR3 covers 15 residues.

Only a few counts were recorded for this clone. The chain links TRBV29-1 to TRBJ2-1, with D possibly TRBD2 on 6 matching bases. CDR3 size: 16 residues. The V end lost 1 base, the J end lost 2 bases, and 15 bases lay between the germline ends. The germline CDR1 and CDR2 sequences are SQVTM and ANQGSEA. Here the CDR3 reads CSVEAAHAGTYNEQFF. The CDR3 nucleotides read TGCAGCGTTGAAGCGGCACACGCGGGAACCTACAATGAGCAGTTCTTC.

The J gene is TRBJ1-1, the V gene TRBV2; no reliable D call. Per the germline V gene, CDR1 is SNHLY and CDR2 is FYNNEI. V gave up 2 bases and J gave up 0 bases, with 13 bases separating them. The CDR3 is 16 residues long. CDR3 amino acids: CASSERGQTLNTEAFF. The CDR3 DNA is TGTGCCAGCAGTGAACGGGGTCAGACTTTGAACACTGAAGCTTTCTTT.

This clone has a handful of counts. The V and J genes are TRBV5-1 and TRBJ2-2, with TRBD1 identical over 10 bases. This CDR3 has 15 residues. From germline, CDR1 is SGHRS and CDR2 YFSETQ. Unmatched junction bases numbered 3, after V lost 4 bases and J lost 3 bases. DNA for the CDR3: TGCGCCAGCAGCGAAGGGACAGGGGACACCGGGGAGCTGTTTTTT. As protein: CASSEGTGDTGELFF.

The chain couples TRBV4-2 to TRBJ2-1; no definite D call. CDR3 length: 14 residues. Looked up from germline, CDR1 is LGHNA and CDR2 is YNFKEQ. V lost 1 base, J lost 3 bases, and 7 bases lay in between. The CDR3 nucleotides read TGTGCCAGCAGCCAAGGGCAGCGCTACAATGAGCAGTTCTTC. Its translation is CASSQGQRYNEQFF.

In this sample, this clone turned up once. This CDR3 reads CASSLAGAGTGELFF. CDR3 DNA sequence: TGTGCCAGCAGTTTAGCGGGAGCGGGCACCGGGGAGCTGTTTTTT. The chain links TRBV6-2 or TRBV6-3 to TRBJ2-2, with 9 nucleotides matching TRBD2. This CDR3 is 15 amino acids long. V shed 4 bases and J 4 bases; nucleotides not matched to a gene: 4. Germline V gene lookup returns CDR1 MNHEY and CDR2 SVGEGT.

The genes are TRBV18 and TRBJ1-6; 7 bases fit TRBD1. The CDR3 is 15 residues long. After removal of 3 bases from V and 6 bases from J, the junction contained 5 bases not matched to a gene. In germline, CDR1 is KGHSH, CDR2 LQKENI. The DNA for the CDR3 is TGTGCCAGCTCACCGTCAGGACAGGCTAATTCACCCCTCCACTTT. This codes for CASSPSGQANSPLHF.

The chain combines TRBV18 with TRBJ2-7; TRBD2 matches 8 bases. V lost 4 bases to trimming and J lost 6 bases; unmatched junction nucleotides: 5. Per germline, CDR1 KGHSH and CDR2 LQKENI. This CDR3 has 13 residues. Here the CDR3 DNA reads TGTGCCAGCTCACAGGGACTAGGAGGCGAGCAGTACTTC. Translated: CASSQGLGGEQYF.

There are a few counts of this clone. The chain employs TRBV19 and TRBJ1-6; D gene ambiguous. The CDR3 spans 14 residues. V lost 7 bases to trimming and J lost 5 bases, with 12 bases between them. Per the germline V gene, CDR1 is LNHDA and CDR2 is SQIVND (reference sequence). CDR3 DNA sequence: TGTGCCAGTAACGAGGGCCTGAATAATTCACCCCTCCACTTT. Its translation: CASNEGLNNSPLHF.

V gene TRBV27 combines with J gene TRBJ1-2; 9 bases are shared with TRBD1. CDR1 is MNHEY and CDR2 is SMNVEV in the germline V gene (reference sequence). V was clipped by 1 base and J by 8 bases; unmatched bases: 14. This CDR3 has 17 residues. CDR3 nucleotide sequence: TGTGCCAGCAGTTTATACCCAACAGGGGGCGCGTCTGGAGGCTACACCTTC. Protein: CASSLYPTGGASGGYTF.

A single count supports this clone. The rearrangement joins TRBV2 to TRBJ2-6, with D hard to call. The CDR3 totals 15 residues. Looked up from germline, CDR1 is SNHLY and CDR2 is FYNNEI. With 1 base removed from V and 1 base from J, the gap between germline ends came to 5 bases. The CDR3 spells CASSEVRSGANVLTF. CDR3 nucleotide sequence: TGTGCCAGCAGTGAAGTGAGGTCTGGGGCCAACGTCCTGACTTTC.

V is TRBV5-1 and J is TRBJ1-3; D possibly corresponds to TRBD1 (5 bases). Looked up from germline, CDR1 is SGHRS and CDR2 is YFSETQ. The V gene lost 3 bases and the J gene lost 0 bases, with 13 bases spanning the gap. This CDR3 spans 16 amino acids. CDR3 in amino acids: CASSYTGTDSGNTIYF. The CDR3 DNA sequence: TGCGCCAGCAGCTACACAGGCACAGACTCTGGAAACACCATATATTTT.

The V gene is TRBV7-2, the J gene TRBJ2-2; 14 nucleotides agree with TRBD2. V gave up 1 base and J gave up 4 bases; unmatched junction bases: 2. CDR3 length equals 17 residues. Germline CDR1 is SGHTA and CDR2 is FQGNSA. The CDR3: CASSLGGLAGGTGELFF. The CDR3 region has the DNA TGTGCCAGCAGCTTAGGTGGACTAGCGGGAGGCACCGGGGAGCTGTTTTTT.

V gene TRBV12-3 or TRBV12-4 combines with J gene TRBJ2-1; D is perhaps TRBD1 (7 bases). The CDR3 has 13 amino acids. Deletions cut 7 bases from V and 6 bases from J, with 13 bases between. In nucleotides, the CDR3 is TGTGCCAGCAATCCCAGGGGGGTCAATGAGCAGTTCTTC. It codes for CASNPRGVNEQFF.

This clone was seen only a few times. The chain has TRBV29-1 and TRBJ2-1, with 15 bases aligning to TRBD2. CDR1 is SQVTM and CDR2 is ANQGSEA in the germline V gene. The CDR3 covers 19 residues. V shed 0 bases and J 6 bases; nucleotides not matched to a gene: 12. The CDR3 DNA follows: TGCAGCGTTGAAGACTCACCCCGGACTAGCGGGAGGGCCGGCAATGAGCAGTTCTTC. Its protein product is CSVEDSPRTSGRAGNEQFF.

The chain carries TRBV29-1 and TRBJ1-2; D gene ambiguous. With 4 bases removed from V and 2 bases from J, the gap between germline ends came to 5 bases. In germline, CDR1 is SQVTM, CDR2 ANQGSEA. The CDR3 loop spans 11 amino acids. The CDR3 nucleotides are TGCAGCGTTGGCCAGAACTATGGCTACACCTTC. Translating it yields CSVGQNYGYTF.

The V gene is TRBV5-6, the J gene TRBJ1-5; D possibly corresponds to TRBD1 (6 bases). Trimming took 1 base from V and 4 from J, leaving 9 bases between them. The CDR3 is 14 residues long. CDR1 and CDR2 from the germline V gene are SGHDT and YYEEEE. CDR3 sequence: CASSLITGNQPQHF. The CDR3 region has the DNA TGTGCCAGCAGCTTGATAACAGGGAATCAGCCCCAGCATTTT. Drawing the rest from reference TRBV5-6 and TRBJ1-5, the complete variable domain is DAGVTQSPTHLIKTRGQQVTLRCSPKSGHDTVSWYQQALGQGPQFIFQYYEEEERQRGNFPDRFSGHQFPNYSSELNVNALLLGDSALYLCASSLITGNQPQHFGDGTRLSIL.